These T cell receptor beta chains were read from a single sample in a study of high-grade serous ovarian cancer treatment subgroups. The method was immunoSEQ multiplex PCR; TCRdb's version includes in-frame clones alone and lacks a portion of them. This sample carries a few thousand clones, more than 65% of them seen once, and the ten largest clones take 12%. Sequenced: tumor tissue. The receptor source for this set is a human donor with high-grade serous ovarian cancer. Both conserved end residues are part of each CDR3. D genes are given only for firm matches. Size tells how often a clone was seen (once, few, many) or the class of an expanded clone, and some rows leave it out.

v_call,d_call,clone_size,j_call,cdr3_aa,cdr3_nt
TRBV27,-,-,TRBJ2-1,CAASSYGMSYNEQFF,TGTGCCGCCAGTTCCTATGGGATGTCATACAATGAGCAGTTCTTC
TRBV7-2,TRBD1,-,TRBJ1-6,CASSSTGAGPLHF,TGTGCCAGCAGCTCGACAGGGGCGGGACCCCTCCACTTT
TRBV28,TRBD1,-,TRBJ1-2,CASSSIGQGGYGYTF,TGTGCCAGCAGTTCCATTGGACAGGGTGGCTATGGCTACACCTTC
TRBV4-1,-,-,TRBJ2-3,CASSTWTAPDTQYF,TGCGCCAGCAGCACTTGGACAGCTCCGGATACGCAGTATTTT
TRBV5-4,-,-,TRBJ2-7,CASSLAPGSSYEQYF,TGTGCCAGCAGCTTGGCCCCCGGAAGCTCCTACGAGCAGTACTTC
TRBV27,TRBD1,few,TRBJ1-5,CASSSREDRGLEPQHF,TGTGCCAGCAGTTCGAGAGAGGACAGGGGGCTCGAGCCCCAGCATTTT
TRBV11-2,TRBD2,-,TRBJ2-5,CASSSSSGTGGTQYF,TGTGCCAGCAGCTCATCTAGCGGGACCGGAGGGACCCAGTACTTC
TRBV4-3,-,once,TRBJ2-7,CASSQDWLAHEQYF,TGCGCCAGCAGCCAAGATTGGCTAGCCCACGAGCAGTACTTC
TRBV9,-,-,TRBJ1-3,CASSALNLAGNTIYF,TGTGCCAGCAGCGCCCTCAATCTCGCTGGAAACACCATATATTTT
TRBV19,-,-,TRBJ2-5,CASSLGGYAKETQYF,TGTGCCAGTAGTCTAGGGGGGTACGCAAAAGAGACCCAGTACTTC
TRBV2,TRBD1,-,TRBJ2-7,CASSEAHPGQKYEQYF,TGTGCCAGCAGTGAAGCCCACCCGGGACAGAAATACGAGCAGTACTTC
TRBV6-5,-,-,TRBJ2-3,CASSYAVGAPTDTQYF,TGTGCCAGCAGTTATGCTGTGGGGGCCCCCACAGATACGCAGTATTTT
TRBV12-2,-,few,TRBJ1-5,CASRPGTGLNQPQHF,TGTGCAAGTCGCCCCGGGACAGGACTCAATCAGCCCCAGCATTTT
TRBV6-1,-,-,TRBJ2-3,CASSESREQTDTQYF,TGTGCCAGCAGTGAGAGCAGGGAGCAAACAGATACGCAGTATTTT